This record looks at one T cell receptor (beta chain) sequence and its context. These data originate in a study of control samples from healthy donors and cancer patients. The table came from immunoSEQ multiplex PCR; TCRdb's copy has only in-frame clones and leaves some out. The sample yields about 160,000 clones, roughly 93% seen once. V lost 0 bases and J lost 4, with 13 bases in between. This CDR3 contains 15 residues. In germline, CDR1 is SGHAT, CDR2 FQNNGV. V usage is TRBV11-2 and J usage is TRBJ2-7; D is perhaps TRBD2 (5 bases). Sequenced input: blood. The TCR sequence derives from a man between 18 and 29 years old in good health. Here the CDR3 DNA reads TGTGCCAGCAGCTTAGAGAGCCCTCCGGGGTACGAGCAGTACTTC. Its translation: CASSLESPPGYEQYF.